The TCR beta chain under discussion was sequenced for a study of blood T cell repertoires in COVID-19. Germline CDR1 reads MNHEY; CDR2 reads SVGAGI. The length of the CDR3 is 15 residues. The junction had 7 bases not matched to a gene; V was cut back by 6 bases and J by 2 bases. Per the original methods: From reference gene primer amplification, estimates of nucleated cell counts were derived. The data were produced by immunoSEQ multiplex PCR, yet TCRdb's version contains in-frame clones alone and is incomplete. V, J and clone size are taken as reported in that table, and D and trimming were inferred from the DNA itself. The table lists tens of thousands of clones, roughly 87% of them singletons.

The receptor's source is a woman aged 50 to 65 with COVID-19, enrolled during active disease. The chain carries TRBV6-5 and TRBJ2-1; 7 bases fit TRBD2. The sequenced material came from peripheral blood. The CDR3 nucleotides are TGTGCCAGCAGATATACCGGGACTACCTACAATGAGCAGTTCTTC. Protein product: CASRYTGTTYNEQFF.